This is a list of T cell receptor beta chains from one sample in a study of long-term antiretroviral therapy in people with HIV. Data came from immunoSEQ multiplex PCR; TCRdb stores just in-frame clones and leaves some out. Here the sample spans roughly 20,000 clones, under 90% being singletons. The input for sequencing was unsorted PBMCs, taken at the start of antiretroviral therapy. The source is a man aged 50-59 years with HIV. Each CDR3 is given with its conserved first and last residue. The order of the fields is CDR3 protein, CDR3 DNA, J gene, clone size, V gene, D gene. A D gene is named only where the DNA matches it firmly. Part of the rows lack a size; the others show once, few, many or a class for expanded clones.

CDR3: CASSPDGLQETQYF
DNA: TGTGCCAGCAGCCCGGACGGTCTACAAGAGACCCAGTACTTC
J: TRBJ2-5
size: .
V: TRBV7-3
D: .

CDR3: CASSYPLDRWNTEAFF
DNA: TGTGCCAGCAGTTACCCCCTGGACAGGTGGAACACTGAAGCTTTCTTT
J: TRBJ1-1
size: .
V: TRBV6-6
D: TRBD1

CDR3: CASSFSHRAKETQYF
DNA: TGTGCCAGCAGTTTCTCCCACAGGGCGAAAGAGACCCAGTACTTC
J: TRBJ2-5
size: .
V: TRBV27
D: .

CDR3: CASSPLTGKGLAKNIQYF
DNA: TGTGCCAGCAGCCCCCTGACAGGGAAGGGATTAGCCAAAAACATTCAGTACTTC
J: TRBJ2-4
size: .
V: TRBV11-2
D: TRBD1

CDR3: CASSLGSGGVGQPQHF
DNA: TGTGCCAGCAGCTTGGGCTCAGGAGGGGTCGGGCAGCCCCAGCATTTT
J: TRBJ1-5
size: .
V: TRBV5-5
D: .

CDR3: CASCRTGIAKNIQYF
DNA: TGTGCCAGTTGTCGGACAGGGATTGCCAAAAACATTCAGTACTTC
J: TRBJ2-4
size: .
V: TRBV19
D: TRBD1

CDR3: CASSEVGGDNIKNIQYF
DNA: TGTGCCAGCAGTGAAGTCGGGGGGGACAACATCAAAAACATTCAGTACTTC
J: TRBJ2-4
size: once
V: TRBV25-1
D: TRBD2

CDR3: CASRLDILSASEKLFF
DNA: TGTGCAAGTCGCTTAGATATCCTCTCGGCTAGCGAAAAACTGTTTTTT
J: TRBJ1-4
size: few
V: TRBV12-2
D: .

CDR3: CASSQGTGDNEQFF
DNA: TGCGCCAGCAGCCAAGGGACAGGGGACAATGAGCAGTTCTTC
J: TRBJ2-1
size: few
V: TRBV4-3
D: TRBD1

CDR3: CSVLTGEAFF
DNA: TGCAGCGTTTTGACAGGGGAAGCTTTCTTT
J: TRBJ1-1
size: .
V: TRBV29-1
D: TRBD1

CDR3: CASSQDPLGGGAGELFF
DNA: TGTGCCAGCAGCCAAGATCCCCTCGGGGGGGGAGCCGGGGAGCTGTTTTTT
J: TRBJ2-2
size: .
V: TRBV14
D: TRBD2

CDR3: CASSLSYRGLGNQPQHF
DNA: TGCGCCAGCAGCCTCAGCTACAGGGGGCTTGGCAATCAGCCCCAGCATTTT
J: TRBJ1-5
size: .
V: TRBV4-1
D: TRBD1

CDR3: CASRGDSYTGELFF
DNA: TGTGCCAGCAGGGGGGACAGTTACACCGGGGAGCTGTTTTTT
J: TRBJ2-2
size: .
V: TRBV6-4
D: TRBD1

CDR3: CASSLAPFEGANVLTF
DNA: TGTGCCAGCAGCTTAGCCCCCTTCGAAGGGGCCAACGTCCTGACTTTC
J: TRBJ2-6
size: .
V: TRBV13
D: .

CDR3: CASTPETVYNEQFF
DNA: TGTGCCAGCACGCCCGAGACAGTCTACAATGAGCAGTTCTTC
J: TRBJ2-1
size: .
V: TRBV7-2
D: .

CDR3: CASSLQGVKGDTEAFF
DNA: TGTGCCAGTAGTTTACAGGGGGTGAAGGGCGACACTGAAGCTTTCTTT
J: TRBJ1-1
size: few
V: TRBV19
D: TRBD1

CDR3: CASSDRLYGPEAFF
DNA: TGTGCCAGCAGTGACAGGTTGTACGGCCCTGAAGCTTTCTTT
J: TRBJ1-1
size: .
V: TRBV2
D: .

CDR3: CATSRDSGQGPMVNEKLFF
DNA: TGTGCCACCAGCAGAGATTCCGGACAGGGTCCCATGGTTAATGAAAAACTGTTTTTT
J: TRBJ1-4
size: .
V: TRBV15
D: TRBD1

CDR3: CASSLYAPYNSPLHF
DNA: TGTGCCAGCAGCTTATACGCTCCCTATAATTCACCCCTCCACTTT
J: TRBJ1-6
size: .
V: TRBV11-2
D: .

CDR3: CAWSAAKNIQYF
DNA: TGTGCCTGGAGTGCGGCCAAAAACATTCAGTACTTC
J: TRBJ2-4
size: .
V: TRBV30
D: .

CDR3: CASSQDPGRGELFF
DNA: TGCGCCAGCAGCCAAGACCCAGGGCGCGGGGAGCTGTTTTTT
J: TRBJ2-2
size: .
V: TRBV4-1
D: .

CDR3: CASHNAGQEKLFF
DNA: TGTGCCAGCCACAATGCCGGTCAAGAAAAACTGTTTTTT
J: TRBJ1-4
size: once
V: TRBV28
D: .

CDR3: CAISEPRGQGAGEQYF
DNA: TGTGCCATCAGTGAGCCGCGGGGACAGGGGGCCGGCGAGCAGTACTTC
J: TRBJ2-7
size: .
V: TRBV10-3
D: TRBD1

CDR3: CASSQAQGAEKLFF
DNA: TGCGCCAGCAGCCAAGCCCAGGGGGCTGAAAAACTGTTTTTT
J: TRBJ1-4
size: few
V: TRBV4-1
D: TRBD1

CDR3: CASSERLVGNTIYF
DNA: TGTGCCAGCAGTGAACGGCTGGTTGGAAACACCATATATTTT
J: TRBJ1-3
size: .
V: TRBV2
D: .

CDR3: CASSPPDLYNEQFF
DNA: TGTGCCAGCTCACCGCCAGACCTTTACAATGAGCAGTTCTTC
J: TRBJ2-1
size: .
V: TRBV18
D: .

CDR3: CASSQEGTEQETQYF
DNA: TGCGCCAGCAGCCAAGAAGGGACTGAGCAAGAGACCCAGTACTTC
J: TRBJ2-5
size: .
V: TRBV4-1
D: .

CDR3: CASGQPGLHYEQYF
DNA: TGTGCCAGCGGTCAACCGGGCCTTCACTACGAGCAGTACTTC
J: TRBJ2-7
size: few
V: TRBV28
D: .

CDR3: CASSVGGLAGNEQFF
DNA: TGTGCCAGCAGCGTAGGGGGACTAGCAGGCAATGAGCAGTTCTTC
J: TRBJ2-1
size: medium-sized
V: TRBV9
D: TRBD2

CDR3: CASRGTANQPQHF
DNA: TGTGCCAGTAGAGGAACAGCTAATCAGCCCCAGCATTTT
J: TRBJ1-5
size: .
V: TRBV19
D: .

CDR3: CASSPGQGSSYGYTF
DNA: TGTGCCAGCAGCCCCGGCCAGGGGAGTAGCTATGGCTACACCTTC
J: TRBJ1-2
size: once
V: TRBV7-2
D: .

CDR3: CASSETGDTGELFF
DNA: TGCGCCAGCAGCGAAACAGGGGATACCGGGGAGCTGTTTTTT
J: TRBJ2-2
size: .
V: TRBV10-1
D: TRBD1

CDR3: CASSHTTRDRGMETQYF
DNA: TGTGCCAGCAGCCACACGACCCGGGACAGGGGGATGGAGACCCAGTACTTC
J: TRBJ2-5
size: .
V: TRBV14
D: TRBD1

CDR3: CAWSVRRGFGEQYF
DNA: TGTGCCTGGAGTGTACGTCGGGGATTCGGCGAGCAGTACTTC
J: TRBJ2-7
size: .
V: TRBV30
D: .

CDR3: CASSPFTTRRNTEAFF
DNA: TGTGCCAGCTCACCATTCACGACGAGGAGGAACACTGAAGCTTTCTTT
J: TRBJ1-1
size: .
V: TRBV18
D: .

CDR3: CASSPGQGGYGYTF
DNA: TGTGCCAGCAGCCCGGGACAGGGGGGCTATGGCTACACCTTC
J: TRBJ1-2
size: .
V: TRBV9
D: TRBD1

CDR3: CASRWADTDTQYF
DNA: TGTGCCAGCCGCTGGGCCGACACAGATACGCAGTATTTT
J: TRBJ2-3
size: .
V: TRBV2
D: .

CDR3: CASSLFSRGSGANVLTF
DNA: TGTGCCAGCAGTTTGTTTTCTAGGGGGTCTGGGGCCAACGTCCTGACTTTC
J: TRBJ2-6
size: .
V: TRBV27
D: .

CDR3: CASSTTGAGYPTYEQYF
DNA: TGCGCCAGCAGCACGACTGGGGCGGGATATCCAACCTACGAGCAGTACTTC
J: TRBJ2-7
size: .
V: TRBV5-1
D: .

CDR3: CASRPGTGFYNEQFF
DNA: TGTGCCAGCAGACCCGGGACAGGATTTTACAATGAGCAGTTCTTC
J: TRBJ2-1
size: .
V: TRBV27
D: TRBD1

CDR3: CAGGTENEKLFF
DNA: TGTGCCGGCGGGACGGAAAATGAAAAACTGTTTTTT
J: TRBJ1-4
size: .
V: TRBV2
D: .

CDR3: CASSFPLGGYTF
DNA: TGTGCCAGCAGTTTCCCCCTGGGAGGCTACACCTTC
J: TRBJ1-2
size: .
V: TRBV27
D: .

CDR3: CATSRGQGGVTEAFF
DNA: TGTGCCACCAGCAGGGGACAGGGGGGTGTCACTGAAGCTTTCTTT
J: TRBJ1-1
size: .
V: TRBV15
D: TRBD1

CDR3: CAWSVGEQPQHF
DNA: TGTGCCTGGAGTGTAGGGGAGCAGCCCCAGCATTTT
J: TRBJ1-5
size: few
V: TRBV30
D: .

CDR3: CASNSGGIYGYTF
DNA: TGTGCCAGTAACTCAGGGGGCATCTATGGCTACACCTTC
J: TRBJ1-2
size: .
V: TRBV19
D: TRBD1

CDR3: CASSLGRSWGMNTEAFF
DNA: TGTGCCAGCAGCTTGGGGCGTTCTTGGGGGATGAACACTGAAGCTTTCTTT
J: TRBJ1-1
size: .
V: TRBV5-5
D: .

CDR3: CASSTENTEAFF
DNA: TGCGCCAGCAGCACGGAGAACACTGAAGCTTTCTTT
J: TRBJ1-1
size: .
V: TRBV5-1
D: .

CDR3: CASSWAGDSNQPQHF
DNA: TGTGCCAGCAGTTGGGCGGGGGATAGCAATCAGCCCCAGCATTTT
J: TRBJ1-5
size: .
V: TRBV28
D: .

CDR3: CATQRGNQPQHF
DNA: TGTGCCACTCAAAGGGGAAATCAGCCCCAGCATTTT
J: TRBJ1-5
size: .
V: TRBV19
D: .

CDR3: CASSLDGRGAQYF
DNA: TGTGCCAGCAGCTTAGACGGCCGGGGGGCGCAGTATTTT
J: TRBJ2-3
size: .
V: TRBV7-8
D: TRBD2

CDR3: CASSRDRDNSPLHF
DNA: TGTGCCAGCAGTCGGGACAGAGATAATTCACCCCTCCACTTT
J: TRBJ1-6
size: few
V: TRBV6-5
D: TRBD1

CDR3: CASSPLGAYGYTF
DNA: TGTGCCAGCAGCCCCCTGGGGGCCTATGGCTACACCTTC
J: TRBJ1-2
size: .
V: TRBV9
D: .

CDR3: CAGDRGSEAFF
DNA: TGTGCAGGGGACAGGGGCTCTGAAGCTTTCTTT
J: TRBJ1-1
size: .
V: TRBV30
D: TRBD1

CDR3: CASRPQRVLNGYTF
DNA: TGTGCCAGCAGACCCCAGAGGGTCTTAAATGGCTACACCTTC
J: TRBJ1-2
size: .
V: TRBV6-5
D: .